A selection of T cell receptor beta chains follows, all from one sample in a study of shared clonotypes between healthy human individuals. TCRdb keeps only in-frame clones here, not all; method: immunoSEQ multiplex PCR. This repertoire shows around 2,000,000 clones, just under 95% found once; its top ten account for 1.2%. Sequencing input: naive CD8+ T cells sorted from blood. The receptors were gathered from a man aged 18 to 30 in good health. CDR3s include the opening cysteine and the closing phenylalanine or tryptophan. Fields, in order: D gene, J gene, clone size, V gene, CDR3 DNA, CDR3 protein. A D gene is named only where the DNA matches it firmly. Where a row states a size, it is once, few, many or the class of an expanded clone; other rows omit it.

TRBD2,TRBJ2-1,.,TRBV7-7,TGTGCTAGCAGCCCCTGGGGGCGGGAGGCAAATGAGCAGTTCTTC,CASSPWGREANEQFF
.,TRBJ2-5,.,TRBV11-3,TGTGCCAGCAGCTCCCCATGGGGGGGCGAGGAGACCCAGTACTTC,CASSSPWGGEETQYF
.,TRBJ2-7,.,TRBV28,TGTGCCAGCAGTTTTCTCCCAGGACTTAGGTACGAGCAGTACTTC,CASSFLPGLRYEQYF
TRBD2,TRBJ2-1,.,TRBV10-3,TGTGCCATCAGTGAGTCGAAGGTGGGGGTGGCTAGCGGGAGGATTAATGAGCAGTTCTTC,CAISESKVGVASGRINEQFF
.,TRBJ2-1,.,TRBV6-1,TGTGCCAGCAGTGACGACTTTGGTGAGCAGTTCTTC,CASSDDFGEQFF
TRBD1,TRBJ1-1,.,TRBV5-1,TGCGCCAGCAGCCCGACAGGGGTCGCTGAAGCTTTCTTT,CASSPTGVAEAFF
.,TRBJ1-2,.,TRBV13,TGTGCCAGCAGCGTAGACGCGGGGACGGGTGGCTACACCTTC,CASSVDAGTGGYTF
.,TRBJ2-7,.,TRBV27,TGTGCCAGCAGCCCTGAGGGGGTGGCTATCGAGCAGTACTTC,CASSPEGVAIEQYF
TRBD2,TRBJ2-7,.,TRBV23-1,TGCGCCAGCCGCTGGACAGGAGACCTTAGCGGGAGGACGCCGTCCTACGAGCAGTACTTC,CASRWTGDLSGRTPSYEQYF
TRBD1,TRBJ2-7,.,TRBV6-1,TGTGCCAGCAGTGAAGCGGGACAGGGCTACGAGCAGTACTTC,CASSEAGQGYEQYF
TRBD2,TRBJ2-3,once,TRBV11-2,TGTGCCAGCAGCCCCGGTTTCGGGCTAGCGGGAGCAGATACGCAGTATTTT,CASSPGFGLAGADTQYF
.,TRBJ2-1,.,TRBV7-6,TGTGCCAGCAGCAATCTATCCGGGGAGCAGTTCTTC,CASSNLSGEQFF
.,TRBJ1-1,.,TRBV19,TGTGCCAGTAGTCTACCCTTTAATTTGGTTGCTGAAGCTTTCTTT,CASSLPFNLVAEAFF
.,TRBJ2-5,.,TRBV11-1,TGTGCCAGCAGCCCGGCCATAGGGGGGTACCAAGAGACCCAGTACTTC,CASSPAIGGYQETQYF
.,TRBJ2-5,.,TRBV15,TGTGCCACCAGCAGAGATTTTGGGGATCAAGAGACCCAGTACTTC,CATSRDFGDQETQYF
TRBD1,TRBJ1-4,.,TRBV7-9,TGTGCCAGCAGCCAGCCGGGACAGGGGAGGGAAAAACTGTTTTTT,CASSQPGQGREKLFF
TRBD2,TRBJ2-1,.,TRBV10-3,TGTGCCATCAGTGAGTCGACGGGACTAGCGGGGGGAGAGCAGTTCTTC,CAISESTGLAGGEQFF
.,TRBJ2-3,.,TRBV4-3,.,CASSQEFSFGAGADTQYF
.,TRBJ2-1,.,TRBV7-2,TGTGCCAGCAGCCAAGACTCGCCAGGCGATGAGCAGTTCTTC,CASSQDSPGDEQFF
TRBD2,TRBJ2-1,.,TRBV5-4,TGTGCCAGCAGCCCTCCCGGACTAGCTGTAAATGAGCAGTTCTTC,CASSPPGLAVNEQFF
TRBD2,TRBJ2-2,once,TRBV15,TGTGCCACCAGCAGAGATCGGCTAGCGGTAAACACCGGGGAGCTGTTTTTT,CATSRDRLAVNTGELFF